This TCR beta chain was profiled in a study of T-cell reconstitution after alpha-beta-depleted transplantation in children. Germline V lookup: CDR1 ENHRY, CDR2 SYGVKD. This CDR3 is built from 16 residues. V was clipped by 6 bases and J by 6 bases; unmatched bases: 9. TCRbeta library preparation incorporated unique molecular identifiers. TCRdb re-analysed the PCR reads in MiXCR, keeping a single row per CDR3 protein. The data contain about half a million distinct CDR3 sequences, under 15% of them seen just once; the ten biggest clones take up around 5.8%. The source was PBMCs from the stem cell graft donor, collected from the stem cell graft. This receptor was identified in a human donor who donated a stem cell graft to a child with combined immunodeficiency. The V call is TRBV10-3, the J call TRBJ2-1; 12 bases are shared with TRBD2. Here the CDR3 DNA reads TGTGCCATCAGGCGGCCCGGGACTAGCGGGCCCAATGAGCAGTTCTTC. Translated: CAIRRPGTSGPNEQFF.